These 27 T cell receptor beta chains were sequenced from one sample in a study of blood T cell repertoires in COVID-19. TCRdb's table, derived via immunoSEQ multiplex PCR, lists solely in-frame clones and lacks some. The data show about 160,000 clones, about 90% seen once. Source material: peripheral blood. The receptors here all came from a young man with COVID-19, enrolled during active disease.

The chain uses TRBV5-4 and TRBJ2-2, with TRBD1 identical over 10 bases. Germline trimming cut 3 bases from V and 5 bases from J; bases unmatched to any gene: 4. The CDR3 has 15 amino acids. Germline CDR1 SGHNT, CDR2 YYREEE (reference sequence). This CDR3 reads CASSSGQGKTGELFF. As DNA, the CDR3 is TGTGCCAGCAGCTCGGGACAGGGGAAGACCGGGGAGCTGTTTTTT.

This clone was counted a single time. The gene calls are TRBV2 and TRBJ2-3, with a weak D call TRBD1 (6 bases). The length of the CDR3 is 14 residues. Per the germline V gene, CDR1 is SNHLY and CDR2 is FYNNEI. Trimming removed 1 base at V and 1 base at J, with 6 bases between. The CDR3 spells CASSEGQGTDTQYF. The CDR3 DNA is TGTGCCAGCAGTGAAGGACAGGGCACAGATACGCAGTATTTT. The whole variable domain, filled in from reference TRBV2 and TRBJ2-3, reads EPEVTQTPSHQVTQMGQEVILRCVPISNHLYFYWYRQILGQKVEFLVSFYNNEISEKSEIFDDQFSVERPDGSNFTLKIRSTKLEDSAMYFCASSEGQGTDTQYFGPGTRLTVL.

This clone has only one observation. V usage is TRBV28 and J usage is TRBJ1-4; 7 bases are a match to TRBD1. CDR3 length: 16 amino acids. Trimming at V came to 1 base and at J to 2 bases, leaving 4 bases not matched to a gene. Germline loops: CDR1 MDHEN, CDR2 SYDVKM. CDR3: CASSLYLGQTNEKLFF. CDR3 nucleotides: TGTGCCAGCAGTTTATATTTGGGACAGACTAATGAAAAACTGTTTTTT.

The chain is built from TRBV5-1 and TRBJ1-2, with D unclear. V lost 0 bases, J lost 4 bases, and 7 bases lay in between. Germline V gives CDR1 SGHRS, CDR2 YFSETQ. The CDR3 consists of 13 residues. In DNA form, the CDR3 reads TGCGCCAGCAGCTTGGAAGACATCTATGGCTACACCTTC. As protein: CASSLEDIYGYTF.

The chain employs TRBV6-1 and TRBJ1-2; D is uncertain. The ends were cut back, 2 bases at V and 2 bases at J, with 12 bases in the middle. The CDR3 loop spans 15 amino acids. Germline V lookup: CDR1 MNHNS, CDR2 SASEGT. CDR3 bases: TGTGCCAGCAGTGAATTGGCTGCCCCGAACTATGGCTACACCTTC. This sequence encodes CASSELAAPNYGYTF.

This clone appeared once. J is TRBJ1-2 and V is TRBV6-2 or TRBV6-3; no reliable D call. The CDR3 extends over 14 amino acids. Looked up from germline, CDR1 is MNHEY and CDR2 is SVGEGT. Trimming shortened V by 7 bases and J by 4 bases, and 16 bases separated the two germline ends. CDR3 residues: CASTPTLGPYGYTF. CDR3 nucleotides: TGTGCCAGCACCCCTACGCTTGGGCCCTATGGCTACACCTTC.

The chain combines TRBV29-1 with TRBJ2-1; D call uncertain. V was cut by 5 bases and J by 0 bases, with 20 bases left in between. Germline-derived CDR1 and CDR2 are SQVTM and ANQGSEA. CDR3 length equals 17 residues. CDR3 amino acids: CSVPPGLGSNSYNEQFF. The CDR3 region has the DNA TGCAGCGTTCCCCCCGGTTTGGGTAGCAACTCCTACAATGAGCAGTTCTTC.

The genes are TRBV5-1 and TRBJ2-5, with D tentatively TRBD2 (5 bases). CDR3 length: 13 amino acids. Germline V gene lookup returns CDR1 SGHRS and CDR2 YFSETQ. V lost 3 bases, J lost 2 bases, and 8 bases lay in between. CDR3 DNA sequence: TGCGCCAGCAGCTACCGGGAACAAGAGACCCAGTACTTC. This translates into CASSYREQETQYF.

This clone appeared a single time. V gene TRBV6-6 combines with J gene TRBJ1-1; D may be TRBD1 (6 bases). Germline CDR1 is MNHNY and CDR2 is SVGAGI (reference sequence). The CDR3 spans 15 residues. V was trimmed by 7 bases and J by 5 bases, leaving 20 bases between them. Written as DNA, the CDR3 is TGTGCCAGCACTAGAATGCAGGGGCAGGAAACTGAAGCTTTCTTT. Amino acids: CASTRMQGQETEAFF.

This clone was seen at least ten times. The chain recombines TRBV7-9 with TRBJ1-1; D is ambiguous. V was clipped by 8 bases and J by 3 bases, with 4 bases between them. From germline, CDR1 is SEHNR and CDR2 FQNEAQ (reference sequence). The CDR3 sequence is 10 residues long. CDR3 DNA: TGTGCCAGCGGCCACACTGAAGCTTTCTTT. Amino acids: CASGHTEAFF.

The V gene is TRBV25-1, the J gene TRBJ1-3; no clear D. CDR3 length equals 14 residues. Germline CDR1 and CDR2: MGHDK and SYGVNS. Trimming removed 2 bases at V and 6 bases at J, with 11 bases between. The CDR3 nucleotides are TGTGCCAGCAGTGAAACAGTCACAGCAAACACCATATATTTT. Translating it yields CASSETVTANTIYF. The variable domain in full, with the rest retrieved from reference TRBV25-1 and TRBJ1-3, is EADIYQTPRYLVIGTGKKITLECSQTMGHDKMYWYQQDPGMELHLIHYSYGVNSTEKGDLSSESTVSRIRTEHFPLTLESARPSHTSQYLCASSETVTANTIYFGEGSWLTVV.

The V call is TRBV5-6, the J call TRBJ2-5; a possible D gene is TRBD1 (6 bases). The CDR3 spans 13 residues. Germline CDR1 is SGHDT and CDR2 is YYEEEE. With 3 bases removed from V and 5 bases from J, the gap between germline ends came to 11 bases. Here the CDR3 DNA reads TGTGCCAGCAGCTGGGGGCGGCGCGAGACCCAGTACTTC. It codes for CASSWGRRETQYF.

The V gene is TRBV6-2 or TRBV6-3, the J gene TRBJ2-2, with D possibly being TRBD2 (7 bases). Germline V gene data show CDR1 as MNHEY and CDR2 as SVGEGT. V was trimmed by 3 bases and J by 3 bases, leaving 14 bases between them. This CDR3 spans 16 amino acids. This CDR3 reads CASSYGGGAYTGELFF. For the CDR3, the DNA is TGTGCCAGCAGTTATGGGGGGGGCGCTTACACCGGGGAGCTGTTTTTT.

The chain joins TRBV5-1 to TRBJ2-1; TRBD1 matches 8 bases. The germline gives CDR1 SGHRS, CDR2 YFSETQ. Trimming at V came to 1 base and at J to 2 bases, leaving 11 bases not matched to a gene. The CDR3 extends over 18 amino acids. CDR3 in DNA: TGCGCCAGCAGCTTGCCCGCAGGAGGACAGGGCCCCTACAATGAGCAGTTCTTC. Translated, it gives CASSLPAGGQGPYNEQFF.

The chain joins TRBV28 to TRBJ2-7; the match to TRBD1 covers 7 bases. The V gene's germline CDR1 is MDHEN and CDR2 SYDVKM. V lost 10 bases to trimming and J lost 13 bases; unmatched junction nucleotides: 10. CDR3 length: 10 amino acids. CDR3 sequence: CATRDRLEYF. As DNA, the CDR3 is TGTGCCACCAGGGACAGACTCGAATACTTC.

This sequence joins TRBV19 and TRBJ1-2; tentative D call: TRBD1 (6 bases). Looked up from germline, CDR1 is LNHDA and CDR2 is SQIVND (reference sequence). V was trimmed by 7 bases and J by 0 bases, leaving 15 bases between them. The length of the CDR3 is 15 residues. The CDR3 region is CASNDRKTANYGYTF. CDR3 nucleotides: TGTGCCAGTAACGACAGGAAAACGGCTAACTATGGCTACACCTTC.

The rearrangement uses TRBV19 and TRBJ2-1, with 10 bases aligning to TRBD2. CDR3 length equals 16 residues. CDR1 and CDR2 from the germline V gene are LNHDA and SQIVND (reference sequence). After removal of 3 bases from V and 7 bases from J, the junction contained 9 bases not matched to a gene. The CDR3 DNA reads as TGTGCCAGTAGTATGCGGACAATGACTAGCGGGAATGAGCAGTTCTTC. This sequence encodes CASSMRTMTSGNEQFF.

V is TRBV28 and J is TRBJ2-7; 8 bases are shared with TRBD1. Germline V CDR1 and CDR2: MDHEN, SYDVKM. J was trimmed by 6 bases and V by 5 bases; bases with no gene match: 15. The CDR3 is 16 residues long. In DNA, the CDR3 is TGTGCCAGCAGTCCCCATCTTGGACAGGGCTTCGCCGAGCAGTACTTC. It encodes CASSPHLGQGFAEQYF.

The chain couples TRBV5-6 to TRBJ1-1; tentative D call: TRBD1 (6 bases). In germline, CDR1 is SGHDT, CDR2 YYEEEE. The V and J ends lost 1 base and 4 bases respectively, with 11 bases between them. This CDR3 region has 14 residues. CDR3 nucleotides: TGTGCCAGCAGCTTGACGGCAGGGGTCACTGAAGCTTTCTTT. Amino acids: CASSLTAGVTEAFF.

V gene TRBV27 combines with J gene TRBJ2-7; TRBD2 matches 7 bases. This CDR3 has 16 residues. V was clipped by 0 bases and J by 3 bases; unmatched bases: 8. Germline values: CDR1 MNHEY, CDR2 SMNVEV (reference sequence). The CDR3 here is CASSLSRDYPIYEQYF. The CDR3, as DNA: TGTGCCAGCAGTTTATCTCGGGACTATCCAATCTACGAGCAGTACTTC.

This chain joins TRBV7-3 and TRBJ2-1, with 8 bases fitting TRBD2. With 2 bases clipped from V and 4 bases from J, the junction kept 4 bases outside the gene matches. Germline V lookup: CDR1 SGHTA, CDR2 FQGTGA. The CDR3 has 15 amino acids. In nucleotides, the CDR3 is TGTGCCAGCAGCTTAGGACGGGAGGGGTACAATGAGCAGTTCTTC. Its translation: CASSLGREGYNEQFF.

The chain links TRBV5-1 to TRBJ2-1; 7 bases are a match to TRBD2. V lost 6 bases to trimming and J lost 0 bases; unmatched junction nucleotides: 9. CDR1 SGHRS and CDR2 YFSETQ come from the germline V gene. The CDR3 totals 16 residues. The CDR3 DNA follows: TGCGCCAGCACCCGATTAGCGGGCAGCTCCTACAATGAGCAGTTCTTC. Translating it yields CASTRLAGSSYNEQFF.

This chain links TRBV6-2 or TRBV6-3 with TRBJ2-2; D is possibly TRBD1 (6 bases). CDR3 size: 16 residues. The V and J ends lost 4 bases and 1 base respectively, with 13 bases between them. The germline V gene encodes CDR1 MNHEY and CDR2 SVGEGT. The CDR3 here is CASSWRLTGNTGELFF. CDR3 DNA: TGTGCCAGCAGTTGGAGATTGACAGGGAACACCGGGGAGCTGTTTTTT.

In DNA form, the CDR3 reads TGTGCCAGCAGCTTGGGGCAGGGGCGAGGGGCCTTTAATCAGCCCCAGCATTTT. Amino acid sequence: CASSLGQGRGAFNQPQHF. The chain couples TRBV5-8 to TRBJ1-5; TRBD1 might be the D (6 bases). The CDR3 contains 18 residues. From germline, CDR1 is SGHTS and CDR2 YDEGEE. The V and J ends lost 0 bases and 4 bases respectively, with 20 bases between them. Full variable domain (rest looked up from reference TRBV5-8 and TRBJ1-5): EAGVTQSPTHLIKTRGQQATLRCSPISGHTSVYWYQQALGLGLQFLLWYDEGEERNRGNFPPRFSGRQFPNYSSELNVNALELEDSALYLCASSLGQGRGAFNQPQHFGDGTRLSIL.

The V call is TRBV6-2 or TRBV6-3, the J call TRBJ2-7, with 7 bases fitting TRBD1. The J segment lost 0 bases and the V segment lost 5 bases, leaving 7 bases of the junction unmatched. Per the germline V gene, CDR1 is MNHEY and CDR2 is SVGEGT. This CDR3 is 15 amino acids long. CDR3 nucleotide sequence: TGTGCCAGCAGTCTCCAGGGGGTACCCTCCTACGAGCAGTACTTC. Translated: CASSLQGVPSYEQYF.

The gene calls are TRBV7-2 and TRBJ1-2; no reliable D call. V was cut by 0 bases and J by 5 bases, with 10 bases left in between. The CDR3 extends over 14 amino acids. The germline V gene has CDR1 SGHTA and CDR2 FQGNSA. For the CDR3, the DNA is TGTGCCAGCAGCTTAGCCGCAGGATCATATGGCTACACCTTC. This translates into CASSLAAGSYGYTF.

The chain employs TRBV4-3 and TRBJ2-7; 11 bases align to TRBD2. Germline CDR1 is LGHNA and CDR2 is YSLEER. The CDR3 length is 15 residues. J gave up 7 bases and V 6 bases, and 11 bases lay outside the gene matches. CDR3 residues: CASSQILAGVYEQYF. The CDR3 nucleotides are TGCGCCAGCAGTCAAATACTAGCGGGAGTTTATGAGCAGTACTTC.